This T cell receptor (beta chain) was identified during a study of cytomegalovirus exposure and HLA in healthy donors. Notes on the study in general: Across HLA loci, a later analysis found differing TCR association rates, with DRB1 most and HLA-C fewest.

As to this clone: Its matching antigen is unknown.

This PCR relied on a set of 60 Vbeta primers and 13 Jbeta primers. Produced via immunoSEQ multiplex PCR; TCRdb's table is partial and in-frame only. This sample has fewer than 250,000 clones, with about 80% found just once. The germline gives CDR1 MDHEN, CDR2 SYDVKM. The CDR3 extends over 11 amino acids. V lost 8 bases and J lost 8, with 12 bases in between. Sequenced material: PBMCs. The source of this sequence is a man aged 35 to 55 in good health and CMV-seronegative. The rearrangement uses TRBV28 and TRBJ1-1, with D possibly matching TRBD1 (5 bases). This chain's CDR3 is CASGGGKEAFF. In DNA, the CDR3 is TGTGCCAGCGGGGGGGGGAAGGAAGCTTTCTTT.